The entry that follows covers one T cell receptor (beta chain) sequence. Its antigen specificity is not known. The sample holds no much larger clone one base away, and base qualities are not on file. The entry originates in a study of blood T cell repertoires in COVID-19 (TCRdb year 2020). With regard to the full study: Samples covering the acute and convalescent phases of COVID-19 were provided by collaborators in the United States, Italy and Spain. The material from the prospective study consisted of cDNA or gDNA derived from T cells, B-cell-depleted T cells, or PBMCs. The dataset comprised deeply sampled blood TCRbeta repertoires from subjects exposed to, actively infected with, or recovered from COVID-19. The repertoires were released in a freely available public database intended as a resource for research on the immune response to SARS-CoV-2. Samples were obtained from the ongoing ImmuneRACE study (first 160 participants) and from roughly 1,300 subjects provided by 6 global collaborators. A de-identified subject ID, COVID-19 status, age in years and sex were almost always included in the sample metadata. Where available, HLA class I and class II types were obtained from metadata supplied by the sample provider rather than from assay-based typing. What the work shows at the level of the full study, not this receptor alone: The amount of clinical and demographic metadata varied by source and participant and was provided uncurated.

Measured from the cysteine to the phenylalanine, the CDR3 is 15 residues long. Only the CDR3 portion is preserved as DNA: 45 bases, with reading frame beginning at the first base. TCRbeta CDR3 regions were amplified from genomic DNA using the immunoSEQ Assay, a bias-controlled multiplex PCR. The paper's data handling went like this. The number of nucleated cells in each sample was estimated by amplification of reference gene primers within the assay. Sequence reads were collapsed and filtered to measure the absolute abundance of every unique TCRbeta CDR3 rearrangement. Productive Simpson clonality was computed per sample as the square root of Simpson's diversity index over productive rearrangements. What TCRdb holds here is the immuneACCESS table cut down to in-frame rearrangements. Part of the clones is not present; checked against another copy, under half of the missing clones reflect an unresolved V gene, and the others are unexplained. V and J calls and clone size are given by that table; D and trimming were obtained from the DNA. Here the sample has 20,000 to 25,000 clones; approximately 88% occur a single time. The top ten hold about 20% of the sample.

Whole blood was collected in K2EDTA tubes by collaborating institutions according to the institutions' own protocols. Collaborator samples were shipped for TCRbeta analysis as frozen whole blood, isolated PBMCs, or DNA extracted from either sample type. Sequences were obtained from peripheral blood. The chain couples TRBV7-5 to TRBJ2-5; TRBD2 was called by the table and not checked on the DNA. TRBV7-5 is a documented pseudogene. The sequence came from a man aged 65 to 79 in a cohort sampled during active COVID-19. DNA sequence: TGTGCCAGAAACGATCTTAGCGGGAGAGAAGAGACCCAGTACTTC. Its translation is CARNDLSGREETQYF.